The 12 T cell receptor beta chains below all came from one sample that was sequenced in a study of technical replicates of blood from a few donors. Generated by immunoSEQ multiplex PCR, the TCRdb table keeps only in-frame clones and is missing some. The sample includes 55,000 to 80,000 clones, 90% to 95% of them seen just once. Input material: T cells isolated from PBMCs. The receptor set was obtained from a human donor in good health.

The genes are TRBV11-1 and TRBJ1-1; D is unclear. Germline values: CDR1 SGHAT, CDR2 FQDESV (reference sequence). V lost 2 bases and J 8 bases, leaving 9 bases between the germline ends. The CDR3 consists of 12 residues. CDR3 DNA: TGTGCCAGCAGCTTATCGGGGAACGAAGCTTTCTTT. This translates into CASSLSGNEAFF.

The chain joins TRBV2 to TRBJ2-1; 9 bases are a match to TRBD2. CDR3 length: 15 residues. Germline-derived CDR1 and CDR2 are SNHLY and FYNNEI. Trimming at V came to 3 bases and at J to 7 bases, leaving 7 bases not matched to a gene. The CDR3 coding sequence is TGTGCCAGCAGTGACATAGCAGGACTAGCGAATGAGCAGTTCTTC. Translated: CASSDIAGLANEQFF.

The chain couples TRBV28 to TRBJ2-5; D call uncertain. The CDR3 spans 12 residues. The germline V gene has CDR1 MDHEN and CDR2 SYDVKM. V was cut by 5 bases and J by 5 bases, with 9 bases left in between. CDR3 nucleotide sequence: TGTGCCAGCAGTCACCTCCGGGAGACCCAGTACTTC. Residues: CASSHLRETQYF.

This clone was seen only once. This chain joins TRBV4-1 and TRBJ1-3; 9 nucleotides agree with TRBD1. The CDR3 contains 15 residues. The germline CDR1 and CDR2 sequences are MGHRA and YSYEKL. V shed 0 bases and J 4 bases; nucleotides not matched to a gene: 1. The CDR3 nucleotides are TGCGCCAGCAGCCAAGAGGGGACAGGGGGAAACACCATATATTTT. Amino acids: CASSQEGTGGNTIYF.

This chain links TRBV5-1 with TRBJ2-5, with a possible D match to TRBD1 (6 bases). Per the germline V gene, CDR1 is SGHRS and CDR2 is YFSETQ. The germline V and J ends were trimmed by 1 base and 4 bases, with 8 bases remaining between them. The CDR3 extends over 13 amino acids. CDR3: CASSLYRVETQYF. CDR3 in DNA: TGCGCCAGCAGCTTGTACAGGGTAGAGACCCAGTACTTC.

CDR3 protein: CSVGAGGGFNSAGELFF. CDR3 nucleotide sequence: TGCAGCGTTGGGGCAGGGGGCGGTTTTAACAGTGCGGGGGAGCTGTTTTTT. The gene calls are TRBV29-1 and TRBJ2-2; 8 nucleotides line up with TRBD1. This CDR3 comprises 17 residues. Losses at the gene ends were 4 bases for V and 8 bases for J; bases not matched to a gene: 18. Germline values: CDR1 SQVTM, CDR2 ANQGSEA.

This chain links TRBV6-5 with TRBJ1-1; the D is unclear. V lost 10 bases and J 0 bases, leaving 12 bases between the germline ends. The CDR3 length is 13 residues. Germline loops: CDR1 MNHEY, CDR2 SVGAGI. CDR3 DNA: TGTGCCACCGGTGCCCTTATGAACACTGAAGCTTTCTTT. Its protein product is CATGALMNTEAFF.

This sequence joins TRBV4-1 and TRBJ1-4; the D is unclear. Germline V gives CDR1 MGHRA, CDR2 YSYEKL. V was trimmed by 1 base and J by 5 bases, leaving 17 bases between them. The CDR3 length is 17 residues. The CDR3 DNA reads as TGCGCCAGCAGCCAAGCCCCCGAAGTGCCGGAGAATGAAAAACTGTTTTTT. Its protein product is CASSQAPEVPENEKLFF.

The rearrangement uses TRBV4-1 and TRBJ2-2, with TRBD1 matching 7 bases. Germline-derived CDR1 and CDR2 are MGHRA and YSYEKL. V trimming: 5 bases; J trimming: 6 bases; junction bases outside the gene matches: 6. This CDR3 comprises 14 residues. The CDR3 DNA reads TGCGCCAGCAGCAACAGGGGTTCCGCCGGGGAGCTGTTTTTT. It yields the protein CASSNRGSAGELFF.

The chain is built from TRBV6-5 and TRBJ2-7, with 8 bases lining up with TRBD1. CDR1 is MNHEY, CDR2 SVGAGI, per germline. The CDR3 runs to 15 residues. V shed 5 bases, J shed 0 bases, and the junction held 6 bases outside the gene matches. CDR3 sequence reads: CASSIGTGRSYEQYF. The CDR3 DNA sequence: TGTGCCAGCAGTATAGGGACAGGCCGCTCCTACGAGCAGTACTTC.

The chain employs TRBV29-1 and TRBJ2-7; TRBD2 is a possible D gene (5 bases). The CDR3 has 14 residues. The V and J ends lost 2 bases and 3 bases respectively, with 14 bases between them. In germline, CDR1 is SQVTM, CDR2 ANQGSEA. The CDR3 nucleotides read TGCAGCGTTGAACTAGCTTCTATCGGCTACGAGCAGTACTTC. Residues: CSVELASIGYEQYF.

V gene TRBV11-2 combines with J gene TRBJ2-5; possible D gene TRBD1, 5 bases. The CDR3 totals 18 residues. V lost 5 bases and J 3 bases, leaving 25 bases between the germline ends. CDR1 is SGHAT and CDR2 is FQNNGV in the germline V gene. The CDR3 spells CASSPPDGTTGSKETQYF. DNA of the CDR3: TGTGCCAGCAGCCCCCCAGATGGAACAACAGGATCGAAAGAGACCCAGTACTTC.